Below are 18 T cell receptor beta chains sequenced from a single sample in a study of vaccination effects on CD4 cells after COVID-19. Profiling relied on immunoSEQ multiplex PCR, and the TCRdb table lists in-frame clones only, not all of them. Among around 23,000 clones listed, approximately 79% were seen once. Under the ViraFEST assay, PBMC were stimulated with viral peptide pools so that antigen-specific CD4+ T cells expanded. Sequencing was performed afterwards. Subsequent to 10 days of culture, CD4+ T cells were isolated. Participants each got two BNT162b2 or mRNA-1273 vaccine doses. For these receptors, no antigen is known. The sequencing here drew on CD4+ T cells from PBMCs cultured with HCoV-229E spike peptides, taken after COVID-19 vaccination. The receptor source for this set is a human donor who received a COVID-19 vaccine.

The sample holds a few counts of this clone. The chain employs TRBV25-1 and TRBJ1-1; TRBD1 matches 7 bases. J was trimmed by 1 base and V by 2 bases; bases with no gene match: 13. CDR3 length: 18 amino acids. In germline, CDR1 is MGHDK, CDR2 SYGVNS. CDR3 bases: TGTGCCAGCAGTGAAGGGTCTACGTGGGACAGATCGAACACTGAAGCTTTCTTT. This gives the protein CASSEGSTWDRSNTEAFF.

Only a few counts were recorded for this clone. The rearrangement links TRBV7-9 to TRBJ2-7; 8 bases align to TRBD1. V gave up 5 bases and J gave up 4 bases; unmatched junction bases: 7. CDR1 is SEHNR, CDR2 FQNEAQ, per germline (reference sequence). The CDR3 is 14 residues long. In DNA, the CDR3 is TGTGCCAGCAGCCCGACAGGGGTTGAGTACGAGCAGTACTTC. The encoded protein is CASSPTGVEYEQYF.

A single count supports this clone. CDR3 residues: CASSPRNIQYF. The CDR3 DNA sequence: TGTGCCAGCAGCCCTCGAAACATTCAGTACTTC. This sequence joins TRBV12-3 or TRBV12-4 and TRBJ2-4; D unresolved. CDR3 length: 11 amino acids. Trimming removed 6 bases from V and 6 bases from J, with 6 bases in between.

The chain has TRBV2 and TRBJ1-1; no clear D. Germline CDR1 and CDR2: SNHLY and FYNNEI. The ends were cut back, 8 bases at V and 0 bases at J, with 10 bases in the middle. The CDR3 runs 13 residues. The CDR3 loop is CASARELNTEAFF. The CDR3 nucleotides read TGTGCCAGCGCCCGAGAGTTGAACACTGAAGCTTTCTTT. Combining the CDR3 with reference TRBV2 and TRBJ1-1 gives the whole variable domain EPEVTQTPSHQVTQMGQEVILRCVPISNHLYFYWYRQILGQKVEFLVSFYNNEISEKSEIFDDQFSVERPDGSNFTLKIRSTKLEDSAMYFCASARELNTEAFFGQGTRLTVV.

This clone has a single count. This chain uses TRBV6-5 with TRBJ2-1; D remains unclear. Germline-derived CDR1 and CDR2 are MNHEY and SVGAGI. V shed 0 bases and J shed 8 bases, with 17 bases lying between them. CDR3 length: 16 residues. CDR3 in amino acids: CASSYSRTPTPHEQFF. CDR3 nucleotides: TGTGCCAGCAGTTACTCGAGGACCCCAACACCCCATGAGCAGTTCTTC.

The chain links TRBV25-1 to TRBJ2-3; 11 bases line up with TRBD2. The CDR3 has 18 amino acids. Germline assignment: CDR1 MGHDK and CDR2 SYGVNS. Trimming cost V 3 bases and J 0 bases; bases outside gene matches: 8. DNA of the CDR3: TGTGCCAGCAGTGAGTTTCTAGCGGGGGGATTGAGCACAGATACGCAGTATTTT. It is translated as CASSEFLAGGLSTDTQYF. Filled out from reference TRBV25-1 and TRBJ2-3, the complete variable domain reads EADIYQTPRYLVIGTGKKITLECSQTMGHDKMYWYQQDPGMELHLIHYSYGVNSTEKGDLSSESTVSRIRTEHFPLTLESARPSHTSQYLCASSEFLAGGLSTDTQYFGPGTRLTVL.

The chain links TRBV7-9 to TRBJ1-5, with D maybe TRBD1 (6 bases). The length of the CDR3 is 17 residues. V lost 0 bases and J 3 bases, leaving 15 bases between the germline ends. The germline V gene has CDR1 SEHNR and CDR2 FQNEAQ (reference sequence). CDR3 in DNA: TGTGCCAGCAGCTTAGCGCAAGGGGGGCATGACAATCAGCCCCAGCATTTT. Residues: CASSLAQGGHDNQPQHF. Complete variable domain (other parts from reference TRBV7-9 and TRBJ1-5): DTGVSQNPRHKITKRGQNVTFRCDPISEHNRLYWYRQTLGQGPEFLTYFQNEAQLEKSRLLSDRFSAERPKGSFSTLEIQRTEQGDSAMYLCASSLAQGGHDNQPQHFGDGTRLSIL.

The chain recombines TRBV2 with TRBJ2-1; 10 bases match TRBD1. In germline, CDR1 is SNHLY, CDR2 FYNNEI. The CDR3 covers 14 residues. The V and J ends lost 5 bases and 5 bases, in that order; junction bases with no gene match: 3. The CDR3 coding sequence is TGTGCCAGCAGTTTGACAGGGGGCCACAATGAGCAGTTCTTC. As protein: CASSLTGGHNEQFF.

The V call is TRBV10-2, the J call TRBJ2-7; D is perhaps TRBD2 (5 bases). Germline lookup yields CDR1 WSHSY and CDR2 SAAADI. V lost 7 bases and J lost 9, with 19 bases in between. The CDR3 covers 13 residues. The CDR3 loop is CASNGGPFIGQYF. In nucleotides, the CDR3 is TGCGCCAGCAATGGCGGGCCCTTTATCGGGCAGTACTTC.

The chain has TRBV7-2 and TRBJ2-2, with TRBD2 matching 10 bases. The J segment lost 4 bases and the V segment lost 1 base, leaving 6 bases of the junction unmatched. The CDR3 contains 17 residues. Germline loops: CDR1 SGHTA, CDR2 FQGNSA. This CDR3 is CASSLVPGLAITGELFF. For the CDR3, the DNA is TGTGCCAGCAGCTTAGTACCGGGACTAGCGATCACCGGGGAGCTGTTTTTT.

This chain connects TRBV11-1 to TRBJ2-1; D gene ambiguous. The V end was cut by 5 bases, the J end by 6 bases, with 17 bases between. The CDR3 length is 15 residues. CDR1 is SGHAT and CDR2 is FQDESV in the germline V gene (reference sequence). The CDR3 bases are TGTGCCAGCAGCCAAGAGCCTTATCCCGGCAATGAGCAGTTCTTC. It codes for CASSQEPYPGNEQFF.

This sequence joins TRBV13 and TRBJ2-7; 12 nucleotides agree with TRBD2. The CDR3 totals 19 residues. The junction had 14 bases not matched to a gene; V was cut back by 0 bases and J by 5 bases. The germline V gene has CDR1 PRHDT and CDR2 FYEKMQ (reference sequence). The CDR3 here is CASSLGWLAGGPLTHEQYF. Here the CDR3 DNA reads TGTGCCAGCAGCTTAGGCTGGCTAGCGGGAGGGCCTCTCACGCACGAGCAGTACTTC.

The chain couples TRBV5-1 to TRBJ1-2; TRBD1 agrees at 7 bases. V trimming: 2 bases; J trimming: 4 bases; junction bases outside the gene matches: 5. This CDR3 contains 14 residues. CDR1 is SGHRS, CDR2 YFSETQ, per germline. The CDR3: CASSLQGFSYGYTF. CDR3 DNA: TGCGCCAGCAGCTTACAGGGGTTTAGCTATGGCTACACCTTC.

This clone was seen a few times. The chain has TRBV30 and TRBJ2-7; TRBD1 aligns across 10 bases. Looked up from germline, CDR1 is GTSNPN and CDR2 is SVGIG (reference sequence). V was pared by 1 base and J by 5 bases, with 5 bases of the junction left unmatched. The CDR3 sequence is 14 residues long. The CDR3 DNA sequence: TGTGCCTGGAGTGAGACAGGGGGCATCGACGAGCAGTACTTC. Translating gives CAWSETGGIDEQYF. Full variable domain (rest looked up from reference TRBV30 and TRBJ2-7): SQTIHQWPATLVQPVGSPLSLECTVEGTSNPNLYWYRQAAGRGLQLLFYSVGIGQISSEVPQNLSASRPQDRQFILSSKKLLLSDSGFYLCAWSETGGIDEQYFGPGTRLTVT.

This clone was counted between two and nine times. This sequence joins TRBV6-1 and TRBJ2-7, with unresolved D. Trimming took 2 bases from V and 1 from J, leaving 9 bases between them. The germline gives CDR1 MNHNS, CDR2 SASEGT. This CDR3 spans 14 amino acids. The CDR3 spells CASSENAGSYEQYF. The CDR3 DNA follows: TGTGCCAGCAGTGAAAACGCCGGGTCCTACGAGCAGTACTTC.

In DNA form, the CDR3 reads TGCAGCGTTGTTCGGGACAGGGGCCAGCCCCAGCATTTT. It is translated as CSVVRDRGQPQHF. The genes are TRBV29-1 and TRBJ1-5; 10 bases map to TRBD1. The CDR3 runs 13 residues. Germline CDR1 is SQVTM and CDR2 is ANQGSEA. J was trimmed by 7 bases and V by 4 bases; bases with no gene match: 4.

The chain joins TRBV19 to TRBJ1-5; D is ambiguous. Germline V gene sequence: CDR1 LNHDA, CDR2 SQIVND (reference sequence). This CDR3 spans 13 amino acids. Trimming stripped 6 bases from V and 6 bases from J, with 12 bases between. CDR3 residues: CASSLGTPQPQHF. The CDR3 region has the DNA TGTGCCAGTAGCCTAGGCACGCCTCAGCCCCAGCATTTT.

The chain joins TRBV6-4 to TRBJ1-2, with 11 bases lining up with TRBD1. CDR1 is MRHNA and CDR2 is SNTAGT in the germline V gene. The CDR3 is 14 amino acids. V lost 6 bases to trimming and J lost 2 bases; unmatched junction nucleotides: 2. The CDR3 nucleotides read TGTGCCAGCAGCCGGGACAGGGGGAACTATGGCTACACCTTC. Protein sequence: CASSRDRGNYGYTF.